This T cell receptor beta chain was sequenced in a study of beta chain features in type 1 diabetes. This clone occurred a few times. Its antigen is still unknown. Trimming removed 6 bases at V and 4 bases at J, with 10 bases between. The CDR3 consists of 12 residues. Germline CDR1 MDHEN, CDR2 SYDVKM. Findings and caveats of the study: PCR might favor shorter templates, equally in patients and controls. TCRB CDR3 length was moderately but significantly reduced in all four CD4+ subsets of Type 1 diabetes patients.

Sequenced material consisted of expressed TCRB transcripts (all of the isolated RNA was reverse transcribed). Reads from naive, central memory and regulatory T cell samples averaged about 3.9 million. Generated by immunoSEQ multiplex PCR, the TCRdb table keeps only in-frame clones and is missing some. This sample carries 500,000 to 700,000 clones, about 14% of them seen once, and the ten largest clones take more than 0.08%. The sequenced sample was naive CD4+ T cells from blood. The source is a man aged 18-30 years in good health. V usage is TRBV28 and J usage is TRBJ2-7; D is possibly TRBD2 (6 bases). The CDR3 reads CASRGLKYEQYF. In DNA, the CDR3 is TGTGCCAGCAGGGGACTCAAATACGAGCAGTACTTC.